A selection of T cell receptor beta chains follows, all from one sample in a study of blood T cell repertoires in COVID-19. This table comes from immunoSEQ multiplex PCR, and its TCRdb copy is limited to in-frame clones, with some not included. The sample holds around 480,000 clones, 88% seen once. The sequencing input was peripheral blood. The receptors derive from a woman aged 45-60 years with COVID-19, enrolled during active disease. CDR3s include the opening cysteine and the closing phenylalanine or tryptophan. The D gene is left open where the match is weak. A clone size is listed for some rows: how often the clone was seen (once, few, many), or a class if it is expanded.

v_gene	d_gene	abundance	j_gene	CDR3aa	CDR3nt
TRBV18	-	-	TRBJ2-7	CASSPDRYYEQYF	TGTGCCAGCTCACCCGACAGGTACTACGAGCAGTACTTC
TRBV7-8	-	-	TRBJ1-5	CASSLAPRQPQHF	TGTGCCAGCAGCTTAGCCCCCAGGCAGCCCCAGCATTTT
TRBV6-6	TRBD1	-	TRBJ1-4	CASSYSGQGGEKLFF	TGTGCCAGCAGTTACTCCGGACAGGGCGGGGAAAAACTGTTTTTT
TRBV30	-	-	TRBJ1-1	CAWSADQGTEAFF	TGTGCCTGGAGCGCCGATCAGGGCACTGAAGCTTTCTTT
TRBV5-1	-	-	TRBJ1-1	CASSLSQGGNTEAFF	TGCGCCAGCAGCTTAAGCCAGGGTGGCAACACTGAAGCTTTCTTT
TRBV28	-	-	TRBJ1-4	CASSLRTSFATNEKLFF	TGTGCCAGCAGTTTACGGACATCTTTTGCAACTAATGAAAAACTGTTTTTT
TRBV11-2	-	-	TRBJ2-1	CASSALYRGGFEDEQFF	TGTGCCAGCAGCGCCCTTTATAGGGGGGGGTTCGAGGATGAGCAGTTCTTC
TRBV5-6	-	-	TRBJ1-4	CASSFTGLSTNEKLFF	TGTGCCAGCAGCTTCACAGGGTTGTCAACTAATGAAAAACTGTTTTTT
TRBV19	-	-	TRBJ1-5	CASSPGPRQSYSNQPQHF	TGTGCCAGTAGCCCTGGGCCACGACAGTCTTATAGCAATCAGCCCCAGCATTTT
TRBV19	TRBD1	-	TRBJ1-5	CASSVLQGAYNQPQHF	TGTGCCAGTAGTGTTCTCCAGGGGGCTTATAATCAGCCCCAGCATTTT
TRBV7-9	-	-	TRBJ2-7	CASSIGHYEQYF	TGTGCCAGCAGCATAGGGCACTACGAGCAGTACTTC
TRBV7-2	TRBD1	-	TRBJ1-2	CASSLDIGQGRGYTF	TGTGCCAGCAGCTTAGACATCGGACAGGGGCGCGGCTACACCTTC
TRBV18	-	-	TRBJ1-1	CASAGSGTEAFF	TGTGCCAGCGCAGGATCGGGGACTGAAGCTTTCTTT
TRBV6-5	TRBD1	-	TRBJ2-2	CASSYEGADTGELFF	TGTGCCAGCAGTTACGAGGGGGCCGACACCGGGGAGCTGTTTTTT
TRBV9	-	-	TRBJ2-5	CASSVAGGAETQYF	TGTGCCAGCAGCGTAGCCGGAGGGGCTGAGACCCAGTACTTC
TRBV27	-	-	TRBJ2-7	CASSLYSSRWFREQYF	TGTGCCAGCAGTTTATATAGTTCCCGGTGGTTTCGCGAGCAGTACTTC
TRBV4-1	-	once	TRBJ1-2	CASSQVGTPGGYTF	TGCGCCAGCAGCCAAGTCGGGACTCCAGGTGGCTACACCTTC
TRBV5-6	TRBD1	-	TRBJ2-2	CASSSTGVTGELFF	TGTGCCAGCAGCAGCACAGGGGTCACCGGGGAGCTGTTTTTT
TRBV6-5	TRBD1	-	TRBJ1-2	CASSRGTGSEYGYTF	TGTGCCAGCAGTCGGGGGACAGGGTCAGAATATGGCTACACCTTC
TRBV7-8	-	few	TRBJ2-2	CASRFINTGELFF	TGTGCCAGCAGATTTATAAACACCGGGGAGCTGTTTTTT
TRBV28	-	-	TRBJ1-3	CASGKEVWESSGNTIYF	TGTGCCAGCGGGAAGGAGGTTTGGGAGAGCTCTGGAAACACCATATATTTT
TRBV25-1	TRBD1	-	TRBJ1-4	CASSRGLSNEKLFF	TGTGCCAGCAGCAGGGGGCTGAGTAATGAAAAACTGTTTTTT
TRBV25-1	TRBD1	-	TRBJ1-1	CASSESDRRNTEAFF	TGTGCCAGCAGTGAATCGGACAGGAGAAACACTGAAGCTTTCTTT
TRBV9	TRBD1	-	TRBJ1-1	CASSVRDRGPTNTEAFF	TGTGCCAGCAGCGTAAGGGACAGGGGGCCAACGAACACTGAAGCTTTCTTT
TRBV24-1	TRBD2	-	TRBJ2-3	CATSDSTSGKGGTQYF	TGTGCCACCAGTGACTCGACTAGCGGGAAGGGGGGTACGCAGTATTTT
TRBV19	-	once	TRBJ1-4	CATQGQRGEKLFF	TGTGCCACTCAGGGGCAGCGTGGTGAAAAACTGTTTTTT
TRBV10-2	-	-	TRBJ1-2	CASSRGIGPGYGYTF	TGCGCCAGCAGCCGGGGGATCGGCCCAGGCTATGGCTACACCTTC